What follows is one T cell receptor beta chain and its context. Its antigen remains undetermined. One base away there is no much larger clone; base qualities are not given. This sample was included in a study of shared clonotypes between healthy human individuals (dated by TCRdb to the early 2020s). About the investigation overall: A couple of women and a few men aged 18 to 49 years were included in the cohort. For each donor, CD4 naive and CD4 memory were each given three plates, CD8 naive was given two plates, and CD8 memory was given one plate. To estimate repertoire size and how much clonotypes are shared between individuals, the study performed deep sequencing of blood TCR repertoires from roughly five healthy adults. To increase sequencing depth and limit assay-specific biases, TCR repertoire library preparation and sequencing were carried out by different laboratories using diverse techniques. Between about 0.94 and 8.9 billion PBMCs per donor were obtained by leukapheresis. Points the paper makes about the study in general: Roughly 5% of naive CD4, 3.5% of naive CD8, around 2.3% of memory CD4, and more than 0.35% of memory CD8 clonotypes were shared across several donors. Sampling was limited to blood, and TCR repertoires in tissue likely differ from TCR repertoires in blood. Compared with non-shared clonotypes, the clonotypes found in all four sorted-subset donors had higher generation probabilities. Pairwise subsampling indicated that sequencing depth was expected to affect the degree of clonotype sharing among donors. Naive subsets generally had larger estimated clonotype richness than memory subsets did. Rarefaction of sorted-subset datasets indicated incomplete sequencing despite the large sequencing depth. Because the study included a small number of donors, the genetic and exposure-history diversity represented was limited.

Donors were healthy HIV-negative adults with no recently reported acute infections or vaccinations. Only Caucasian adults living in Nashville, Tennessee, USA were represented among the donors. CD4+ T cells were enriched by magnetic negative selection, after which naive cells were positively selected on CD45RA and the negative fraction was taken as the memory subset. Blood was obtained by leukapheresis, after which PBMCs were separated by Ficoll-Histopaque density gradient centrifugation and cryopreserved in liquid nitrogen vapor phase. Analytical flow cytometry was used to check the purity and quantity of every magnetically sorted T cell population. From each sorted fraction, genomic DNA was isolated and quantified by UV absorbance on a Nanodrop 2000c. Using the deep immunoSEQ assay, TCR CDR3 regions were amplified from genomic DNA by multiplex PCR. Genomic DNA extracted from each cell subset was distributed evenly over all wells of several immunoSEQ 96-well plates, and each plate served as one replicate. For sorted subsets, each replicate PCR was loaded with roughly 0.2 ug genomic DNA, equivalent to about 30,000 T cell genomes. Purified libraries were measured with a Qubit 3.0 fluorometer, size-checked on a Bioanalyzer 2100, and measured again with the KAPA Library Quantification kit. Every immunoSEQ 96-well plate was sequenced on a separate single-read 150-cycle Illumina NextSeq 550 flow cell. The study's processing was this. Because the immunoSEQ output held only junctional sequences and lacked quality scores, the filtering could not match the filtering applied to full-length reads. To assign V/J genes and CDR3, sequences were annotated using PyIR, a Python wrapper for IgBLAST v1.9, with IMGT germline references. Reads with weak V/J assignments (E-value above 1e-6), missing CDR3, stop codons, out-of-frame junctions, or ambiguous translated residues were removed. V3J clonotypes were defined as sequences sharing the same inferred V gene, J gene, and CDR3 amino acid sequence. Percentage overlap between repertoires was calculated by dividing the number of shared unique clonotypes by the size of the smaller repertoire. Three approaches were used to assess repertoire richness: RTK rarefaction, the Chao1 estimator, and Recon v2.1 estimates of unobserved clonotypes. OLGA was used to compute generation probabilities for all TCRbeta clonotypes that the gDNA method yielded from several donors. TCRdb took over this immuneACCESS table, retaining in-frame rearrangements with V and J assigned. Such tables are incomplete; in checked studies, under half of the missing clones stem from an unresolved V gene, and the remainder is unexplained. That table is the source of V, J and clone size, and D and trimming were worked out from the DNA. The table for this sample lists about 980,000 clones; over 60% of them were counted only once. The ten largest clones represent roughly 1.5% of the sample.

CDR1 and CDR2 were assigned from the germline V gene as SGHVS and FQNEAQ. V loses 5 bases, J loses 9 bases, and the germline ends lie 11 bases apart. Including cysteine and phenylalanine, the CDR3 has 12 amino acids. Here the CDR3 DNA is all that survives: 36 bases in frame from base 1. In this chain, TRBV7-8 is recombined with TRBJ2-1, with no confident D gene call. This receptor was taken from a man aged 18 to 29 in good health. Sequences were obtained from memory CD4+ T cells sorted from blood. Taken with the paper, the label for cell subset or site translates to: CD45RA-negative fraction. The CDR3 here reads CASSLERSEQFF. In nucleotide form, the sequence is TGTGCCAGCAGCCTAGAGAGGAGTGAGCAGTTCTTC.